Each of the 7 T cell receptor beta chains below was sequenced from the same sample in a study of blood T cells in healthy people across ages. A second PCR, run for roughly 7 to 12 cycles, used a sample-barcoded 5' primer plus a J-beta primer mix. From the 5' RACE reads, TCRdb called clonotypes with MiXCR, one entry per CDR3 protein. The data hold around 1,900,000 distinct CDR3 sequences, with around 42% observed a single time. Sequencing input: blood. The receptors come from a human donor in good health.

As regards this clonotype: This may be a read error, as it is one base from a much larger clone. The rearrangement joins TRBV15 to TRBJ1-2; 7 nucleotides agree with TRBD1. Germline values: CDR1 LNHNV, CDR2 YYDKDF (reference sequence). This CDR3 is 15 amino acids long. V lost 3 bases to trimming and J lost 8 bases; unmatched junction nucleotides: 12. CDR3: CATSSFTGASEGYTF. In nucleotides, the CDR3 is TGTGCCACCAGCAGTTTTACAGGGGCCTCCGAAGGCTACACCTTC.

V is TRBV7-9 and J is TRBJ2-4, with 7 bases lining up with TRBD1. Near its end, the DNA agrees better with TRBJ2-7, so the J call may be wrong. Germline V CDR1 and CDR2: SEHNR, FQNEAQ (reference sequence). There are 14 residues in the CDR3. The CDR3 DNA reads as TGTGCCAGCAGCCCACCGGGACAGATCAACGAGCAGTACTTC. Translation: CASSPPGQINEQYF.

The chain is built from TRBV2 and TRBJ2-2; D gene unclear. In germline, CDR1 is SNHLY, CDR2 FYNNEI. The CDR3 length is 14 residues. V dropped 7 bases and J dropped 0 bases, with 9 bases sitting between them. CDR3 protein: CASMPLANTGELFF. The CDR3, as DNA: TGTGCCAGCATGCCGCTGGCGAACACCGGGGAGCTGTTTTTT.

This clonotype showed up just a few times. CDR3 region: CASRRQSYGYTF. The CDR3, as DNA: TGTGCCAGCAGACGACAGAGCTATGGCTACACCTTC. The V gene is TRBV9, the J gene TRBJ1-2; D may be TRBD1 (5 bases). Germline V CDR1 and CDR2: SGDLS, YYNGEE. V lost 5 bases and J 4 bases, leaving 9 bases between the germline ends. The CDR3 covers 12 residues.

This rearrangement joins TRBV12-3 or TRBV12-4 to TRBJ2-7, with D unclear. Judging by the DNA end, TRBJ2-5 fits better; the J call may be wrong. The CDR3 runs 12 residues. The CDR3 here is CASRPGWETQYF. CDR3 DNA: TGTGCCAGCAGGCCGGGTTGGGAGACCCAGTACTTC.

The CDR3 protein is CASSQVVSVAGQETQYF. The CDR3 nucleotides are TGCGCCAGCAGCCAAGTCGTGTCGGTAGCGGGGCAAGAGACCCAGTACTTC. The chain has TRBV4-1 and TRBJ2-5; 8 nucleotides agree with TRBD2. The J segment lost 2 bases and the V segment lost 1 base, leaving 9 bases of the junction unmatched. The CDR3 is 17 residues long. The germline V gene encodes CDR1 MGHRA and CDR2 YSYEKL.

This sequence joins TRBV7-9 and TRBJ2-7; 8 nucleotides match TRBD2. Unmatched junction bases numbered 9, after V lost 5 bases and J lost 6 bases. This CDR3 region has 14 residues. Germline assignment: CDR1 SEHNR and CDR2 FQNEAQ (reference sequence). The chain's CDR3 is CASSTAGAVVEQYF. As DNA, the CDR3 is TGTGCCAGCAGCACAGCGGGGGCCGTCGTCGAGCAGTACTTC.